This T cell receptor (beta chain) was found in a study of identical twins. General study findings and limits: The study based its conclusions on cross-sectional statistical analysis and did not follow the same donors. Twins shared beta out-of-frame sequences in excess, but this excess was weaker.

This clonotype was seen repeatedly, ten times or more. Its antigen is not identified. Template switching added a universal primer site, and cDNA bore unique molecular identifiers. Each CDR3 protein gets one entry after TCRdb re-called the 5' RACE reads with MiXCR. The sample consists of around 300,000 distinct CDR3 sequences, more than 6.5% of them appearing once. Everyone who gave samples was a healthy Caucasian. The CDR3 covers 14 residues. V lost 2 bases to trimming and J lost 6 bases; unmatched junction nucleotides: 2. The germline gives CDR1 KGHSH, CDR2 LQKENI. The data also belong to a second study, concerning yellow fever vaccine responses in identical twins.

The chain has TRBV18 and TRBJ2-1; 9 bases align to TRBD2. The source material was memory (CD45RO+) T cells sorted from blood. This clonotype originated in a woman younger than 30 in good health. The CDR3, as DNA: TGTGCCAGCTCACCAGCGGGAGGGCGCAATGAGCAGTTCTTC. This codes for CASSPAGGRNEQFF.